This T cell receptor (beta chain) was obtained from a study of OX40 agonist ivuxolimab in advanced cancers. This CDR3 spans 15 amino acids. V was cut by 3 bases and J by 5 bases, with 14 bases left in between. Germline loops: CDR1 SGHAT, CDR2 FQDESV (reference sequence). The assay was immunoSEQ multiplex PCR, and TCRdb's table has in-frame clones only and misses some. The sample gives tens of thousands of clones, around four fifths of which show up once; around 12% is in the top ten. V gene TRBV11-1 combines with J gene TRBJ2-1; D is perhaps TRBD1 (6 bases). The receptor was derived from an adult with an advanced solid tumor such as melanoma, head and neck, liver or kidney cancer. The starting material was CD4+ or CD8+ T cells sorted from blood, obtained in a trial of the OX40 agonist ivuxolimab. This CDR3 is CASSLDWGQNNEQFF. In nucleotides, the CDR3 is TGTGCCAGCAGCTTGGACTGGGGGCAAAACAATGAGCAGTTCTTC.